The clone carrying this TCR beta chain appeared many times. Its antigen is undetermined. This entry belongs to a study of T-cell reconstitution after alpha-beta-depleted transplantation in children. Study-level points and caveats: Some patients' high day-60 TCRbeta diversity was attributed to recipient cells surviving conditioning. Newly made T cells mostly supplied T-cell counts and diversity one year after transplant. About two months after transplant, alpha-beta T cells reportedly came from several hundred expanded graft clones.

The CDR3 length is 15 residues. In germline, CDR1 is MNHNS, CDR2 SASEGT. V shed 0 bases and J shed 6 bases, with 14 bases lying between them. Unique molecular identifiers were incorporated when the TCRbeta library was constructed. MiXCR, applied by TCRdb to the PCR reads, yields one record per CDR3 protein. The sample has approximately 490,000 distinct CDR3 sequences; 10% are singletons. This chain joins TRBV6-1 and TRBJ1-1; D is unclear. Sequencing used PBMCs, obtained before TCRalphabeta/CD19-depleted stem cell transplant. The clonotype was recovered from a child under 10 years old with inherited bone marrow failure, due to receive a stem cell transplant. The CDR3 reads CASSEAPGGFAEAFF. CDR3 DNA: TGTGCCAGCAGTGAAGCGCCAGGAGGATTCGCTGAAGCTTTCTTT.